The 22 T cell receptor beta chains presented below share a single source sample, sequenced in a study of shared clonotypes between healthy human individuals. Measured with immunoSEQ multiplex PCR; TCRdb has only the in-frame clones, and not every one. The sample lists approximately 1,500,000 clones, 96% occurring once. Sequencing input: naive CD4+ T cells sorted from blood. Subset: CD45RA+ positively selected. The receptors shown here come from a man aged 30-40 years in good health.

This CDR3 is CASSGGTGELFF. In DNA form, the CDR3 reads TGTGCCAGCTCCGGGGGGACCGGGGAGCTGTTTTTT. This chain links TRBV6-4 with TRBJ2-2, with TRBD2 identical over 7 bases. V dropped 8 bases and J dropped 5; count of bases not matched to a gene: 2. The CDR3 runs 12 residues. Germline V gene data show CDR1 as MRHNA and CDR2 as SNTAGT.

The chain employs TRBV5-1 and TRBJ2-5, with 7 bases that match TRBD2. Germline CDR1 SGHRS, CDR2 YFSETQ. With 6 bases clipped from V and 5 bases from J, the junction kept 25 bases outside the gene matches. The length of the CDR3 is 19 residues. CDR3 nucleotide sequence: TGCGCCAGCACCGAAGGGCGGGAGAGTATTCCCGTCCCGCGCGAGACCCAGTACTTC. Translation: CASTEGRESIPVPRETQYF.

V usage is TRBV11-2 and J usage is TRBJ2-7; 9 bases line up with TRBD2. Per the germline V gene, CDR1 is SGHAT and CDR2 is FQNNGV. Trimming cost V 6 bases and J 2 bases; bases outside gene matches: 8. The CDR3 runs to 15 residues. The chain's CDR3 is CASRALAGPTYEQYF. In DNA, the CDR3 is TGTGCCAGCAGGGCACTAGCGGGCCCGACCTACGAGCAGTACTTC.

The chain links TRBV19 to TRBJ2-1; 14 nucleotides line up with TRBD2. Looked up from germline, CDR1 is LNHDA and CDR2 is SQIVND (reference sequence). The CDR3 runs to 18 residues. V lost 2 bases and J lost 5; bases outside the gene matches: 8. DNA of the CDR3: TGTGCCAGTAGTATACGACCCTTGGGACTAGCGGGAGACAATGAGCAGTTCTTC. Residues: CASSIRPLGLAGDNEQFF.

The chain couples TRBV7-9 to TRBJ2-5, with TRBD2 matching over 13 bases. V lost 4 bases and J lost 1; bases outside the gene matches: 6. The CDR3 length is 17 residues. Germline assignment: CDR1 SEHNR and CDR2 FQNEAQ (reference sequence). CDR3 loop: CASSSGTSGTPQETQYF. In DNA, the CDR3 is TGTGCCAGCAGCTCCGGGACTAGCGGGACCCCCCAAGAGACCCAGTACTTC. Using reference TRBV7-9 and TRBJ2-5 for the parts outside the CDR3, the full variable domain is DTGVSQNPRHKITKRGQNVTFRCDPISEHNRLYWYRQTLGQGPEFLTYFQNEAQLEKSRLLSDRFSAERPKGSFSTLEIQRTEQGDSAMYLCASSSGTSGTPQETQYFGPGTRLLVL.

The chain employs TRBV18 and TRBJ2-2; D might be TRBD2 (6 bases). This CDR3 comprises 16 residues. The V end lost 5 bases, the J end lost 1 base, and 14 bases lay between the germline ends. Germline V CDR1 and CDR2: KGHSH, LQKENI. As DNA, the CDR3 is TGTGCCAGCTCAAATCCGGGCGGGAAGAACACCGGGGAGCTGTTTTTT. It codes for CASSNPGGKNTGELFF.

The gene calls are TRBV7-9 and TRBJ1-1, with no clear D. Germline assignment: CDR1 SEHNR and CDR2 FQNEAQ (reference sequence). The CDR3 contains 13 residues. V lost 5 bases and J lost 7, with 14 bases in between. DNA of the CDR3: TGTGCCAGCAGCCAACGTGGGGTGAGTGAAGCTTTCTTT. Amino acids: CASSQRGVSEAFF.

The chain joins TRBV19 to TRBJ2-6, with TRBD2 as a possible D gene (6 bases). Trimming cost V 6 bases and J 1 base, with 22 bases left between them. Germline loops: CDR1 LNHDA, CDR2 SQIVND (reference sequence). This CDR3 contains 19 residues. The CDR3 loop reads CASSGGAHSLTSGANVLTF. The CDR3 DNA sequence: TGTGCCAGTAGCGGGGGAGCACACTCTCTTACTTCTGGGGCCAACGTCCTGACTTTC.

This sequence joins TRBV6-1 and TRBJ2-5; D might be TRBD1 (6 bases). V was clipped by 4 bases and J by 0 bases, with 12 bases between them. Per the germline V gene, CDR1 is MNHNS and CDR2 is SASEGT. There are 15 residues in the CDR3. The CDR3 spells CASSAWDKYQETQYF. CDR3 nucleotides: TGTGCCAGCAGTGCCTGGGACAAGTACCAAGAGACCCAGTACTTC.

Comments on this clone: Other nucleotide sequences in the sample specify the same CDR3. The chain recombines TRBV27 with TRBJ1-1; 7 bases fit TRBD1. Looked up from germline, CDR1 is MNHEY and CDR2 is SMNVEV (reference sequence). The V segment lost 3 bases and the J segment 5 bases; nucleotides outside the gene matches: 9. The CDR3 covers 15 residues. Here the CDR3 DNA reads TGTGCCAGCAGTTTGTCCTACAGGGGTGGTACTGAAGCTTTCTTT. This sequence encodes CASSLSYRGGTEAFF.

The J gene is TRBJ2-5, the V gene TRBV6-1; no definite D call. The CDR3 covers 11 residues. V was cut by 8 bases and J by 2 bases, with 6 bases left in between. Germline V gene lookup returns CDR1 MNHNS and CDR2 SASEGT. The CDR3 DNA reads TGTGCCAGCTCGAAACAAGAGACCCAGTACTTC. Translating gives CASSKQETQYF.

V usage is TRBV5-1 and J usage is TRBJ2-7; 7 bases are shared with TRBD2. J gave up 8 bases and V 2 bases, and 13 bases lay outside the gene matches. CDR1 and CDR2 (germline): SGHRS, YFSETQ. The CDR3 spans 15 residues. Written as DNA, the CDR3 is TGCGCCAGCAGCTTATCTGGTAGTAGCGGGCTCCAGCAGTACTTC. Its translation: CASSLSGSSGLQQYF.

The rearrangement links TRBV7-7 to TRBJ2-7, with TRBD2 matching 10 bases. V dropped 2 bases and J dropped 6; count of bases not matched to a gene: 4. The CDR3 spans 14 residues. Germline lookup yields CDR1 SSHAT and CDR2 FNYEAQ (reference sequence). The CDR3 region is CASSLSLAGAEQYF. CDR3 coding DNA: TGTGCCAGCAGCTTAAGTCTAGCGGGAGCCGAGCAGTACTTC.

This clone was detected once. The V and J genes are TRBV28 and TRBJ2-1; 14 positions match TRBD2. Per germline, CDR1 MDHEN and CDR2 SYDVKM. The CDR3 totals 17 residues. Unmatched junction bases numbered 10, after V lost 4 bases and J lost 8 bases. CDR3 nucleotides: TGTGCCAGCAGTTCGACAAGGACTAGCGGGAGGTATCATGAGCAGTTCTTC. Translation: CASSSTRTSGRYHEQFF. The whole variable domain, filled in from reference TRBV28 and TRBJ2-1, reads DVKVTQSSRYLVKRTGEKVFLECVQDMDHENMFWYRQDPGLGLRLIYFSYDVKMKEKGDIPEGYSVSREKKERFSLILESASTNQTSMYLCASSSTRTSGRYHEQFFGPGTRLTVL.

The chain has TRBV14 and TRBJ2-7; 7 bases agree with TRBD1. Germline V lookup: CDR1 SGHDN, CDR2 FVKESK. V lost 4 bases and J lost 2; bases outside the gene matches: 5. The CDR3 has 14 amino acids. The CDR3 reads CASSRGTAPYEQYF. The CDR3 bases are TGTGCCAGCAGCCGAGGGACAGCCCCCTACGAGCAGTACTTC.

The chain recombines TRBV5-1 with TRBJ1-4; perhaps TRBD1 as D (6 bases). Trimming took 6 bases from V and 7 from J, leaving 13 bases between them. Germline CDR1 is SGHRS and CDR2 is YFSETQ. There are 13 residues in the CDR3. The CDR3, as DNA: TGCGCCAGCACAGACAGGTTTCGTGAAAAACTGTTTTTT. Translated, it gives CASTDRFREKLFF.

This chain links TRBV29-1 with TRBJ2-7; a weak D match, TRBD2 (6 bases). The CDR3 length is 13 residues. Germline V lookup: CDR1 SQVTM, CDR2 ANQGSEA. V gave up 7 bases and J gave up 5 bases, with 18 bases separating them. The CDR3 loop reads CSARRETLNEQYF. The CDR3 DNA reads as TGCAGCGCAAGACGGGAGACCCTGAACGAGCAGTACTTC.

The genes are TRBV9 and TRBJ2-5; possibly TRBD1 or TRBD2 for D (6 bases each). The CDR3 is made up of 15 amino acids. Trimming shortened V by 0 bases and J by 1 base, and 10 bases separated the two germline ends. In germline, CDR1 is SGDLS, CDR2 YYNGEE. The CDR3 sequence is CASSVGGARQETQYF. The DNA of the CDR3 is TGTGCCAGCAGCGTAGGGGGGGCGCGCCAAGAGACCCAGTACTTC.

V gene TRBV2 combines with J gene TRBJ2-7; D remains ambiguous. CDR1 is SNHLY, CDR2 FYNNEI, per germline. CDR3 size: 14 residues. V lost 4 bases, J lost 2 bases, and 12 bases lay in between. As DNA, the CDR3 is TGTGCCAGCAGTGCCAGTGGCCGGACCTACGAGCAGTACTTC. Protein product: CASSASGRTYEQYF.

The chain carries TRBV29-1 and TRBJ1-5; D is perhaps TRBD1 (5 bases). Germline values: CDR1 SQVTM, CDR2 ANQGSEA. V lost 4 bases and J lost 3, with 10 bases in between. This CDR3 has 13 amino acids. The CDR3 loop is CSVVVGPNQPQHF. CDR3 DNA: TGCAGCGTTGTTGTGGGACCCAATCAGCCCCAGCATTTT.

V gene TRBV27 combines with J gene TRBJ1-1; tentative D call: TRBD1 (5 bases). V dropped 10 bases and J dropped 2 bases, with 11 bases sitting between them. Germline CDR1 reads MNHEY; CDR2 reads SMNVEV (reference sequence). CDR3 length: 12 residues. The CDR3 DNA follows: TGTGCCACCGGGACGCCAAACACTGAAGCTTTCTTT. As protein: CATGTPNTEAFF.

CDR3 in amino acids: CASSLNYEQYF. The DNA for the CDR3 is TGTGCCAGCAGCTTAAACTACGAGCAGTACTTC. The genes are TRBV5-8 and TRBJ2-7; D not certain. The germline gives CDR1 SGHTS, CDR2 YDEGEE. V was clipped by 2 bases and J by 3 bases, with 3 bases between them. The CDR3 consists of 11 residues.